The present T cell receptor beta chain was sequenced within a study of shared clonotypes between healthy human individuals. Findings and caveats of the study: Large depth notwithstanding, sorted-subset sequencing proved incomplete by rarefaction.

As for this clone: Its antigen is unknown. The sample has other DNA sequences that encode this CDR3 too.

Germline V gene sequence: CDR1 SGDLS, CDR2 YYNGEE. The junction had 4 bases not matched to a gene; V was cut back by 2 bases and J by 5 bases. The CDR3 runs 14 residues. Each subset's genomic DNA was shared equally among a number of immunoSEQ plates. Original data processing: Filtering differed since immunoSEQ provided only junctions, with no quality scores. Clones were sequenced by immunoSEQ multiplex PCR, and TCRdb holds only the in-frame ones, with some missing. Clone size and V and J calls were adopted from that table, with D and trimming inferred from the DNA. The sample holds millions of clones, approximately 94% seen once. Naive CD8 cells comprised CD45RO-negative, CCR7-positively selected cells, excluding terminally differentiated effector memory CD45RA+ cells.

This receptor was taken from a man between 18 and 35 years old in good health. Some clones in this sample may be carry-over from other donors' samples. The chain is built from TRBV9 and TRBJ2-7, with 10 bases lining up with TRBD1. Sequenced: naive CD8+ T cells from PBMCs. In DNA, the CDR3 is TGTGCCAGCAGCGTCCGGGACAGGGGTCACGAGCAGTACTTC. Its protein product is CASSVRDRGHEQYF.